This T cell receptor beta chain stems from a study of lymphopenia after photon versus proton radiotherapy (dated by TCRdb to between 2018 and 2020). For the study in its entirety: In patients with gastrointestinal tumors who developed high-grade lymphopenia, the study compared the immunological effects of photon radiation therapy with those of proton radiation therapy. The cohort included roughly 20 patients with gastrointestinal tumors who developed lymphopenia after receiving either photon or proton therapy. The study aimed to characterize how the two radiation modalities differ in their impact on the immune system.

Turning to this clone: What this receptor recognizes is not known. Within one base of it there is no much larger clone, and no base qualities were kept.

What the research found in general, with its limitations: Proton-treated patients stayed relatively stable during treatment, while photon-treated patients lost naive T cells and TCR diversity and gained effector/memory populations. Across the cohort, a larger post-nadir drop in TCR diversity was inversely correlated with overall survival time among patients who died. The survival association was assessed only in patients who died, and better survival with proton therapy was presented by the authors as a possibility rather than a demonstrated result. After the lymphocyte count nadir, photon-treated repertoires showed oligoclonal expansion, especially of CD8+ Temra cells, which drove the drop in diversity.

V and J are truncated by 0 bases and 6 bases respectively, leaving an intervening sequence of 22 bases. From the cysteine up to the phenylalanine, the CDR3 has a length of 18 residues. The only DNA kept is the CDR3, 54 bases in frame from the first base. CDR1 is given as SEHNR and CDR2 as FQNEAQ, both from the germline V gene (reference sequence). The library came from the immunoSEQ multiplex PCR assay. T cell repertoires were profiled with deep sequencing of rearranged TCR beta loci together with multiparametric flow cytometry. TCRdb mirrors the immuneACCESS table, restricted to in-frame sequences. Some clones are absent from its copies; in checked studies, under half trace to an unresolved V gene, and the reason for the others is unknown. For this sample the table gives 25,000 to 40,000 clones, of which about 80% were detected only once. In total, the top ten clones hold around 13% of the sample.

The origin of this receptor is an older woman with pancreatic cancer. The rearrangement joined TRBV7-9 to TRBJ2-3; matching of 6 bases hints at TRBD1 as the D gene. The sample in question was peripheral blood, obtained from a patient treated with proton-based radiotherapy. The DNA sequence is given as TGTGCCAGCAGCTTAGCGTCAGGGGCAGGTCGGGATTCGGATACGCAGTATTTT. This gives the protein CASSLASGAGRDSDTQYF. This CDR3, with the reference TRBV7-9 and TRBJ2-3 proteins standing in past its ends, gives the full variable domain DTGVSQNPRHKITKRGQNVTFRCDPISEHNRLYWYRQTLGQGPEFLTYFQNEAQLEKSRLLSDRFSAERPKGSFSTLEIQRTEQGDSAMYLCASSLASGAGRDSDTQYFGPGTRLTVL.